This T cell receptor beta chain comes out of a study of shared clonotypes between healthy human individuals. On the study more broadly: Each donor contributed plates that comprised three CD4 naive, three CD4 memory, two CD8 naive and one CD8 memory.

Overall study results and limits: Among non-shared clonotypes, generation probabilities were lower than among those shared by all four donors. Clonotype sharing among donors likely depends on sequencing depth.

Regarding this clone: The antigen is undetermined.

Template for every sorted-subset replicate PCR totaled around 200 ng DNA, tens of thousands of T cell genomes. TCRdb keeps only in-frame clones here, not all; method: immunoSEQ multiplex PCR. Of 300,000 to 400,000 clones in the sample, 87% were seen once. Looked up from germline, CDR1 is MNHEY and CDR2 is SMNVEV (reference sequence). This CDR3 has 16 amino acids. Trimming took 7 bases from V and 3 from J; bases not matched to a gene: 7. The sample taken for sequencing was memory CD8+ T cells sorted from blood. The subset denotes: CD45RO+ cells pooled with CCR7-negative TemRA cells. The source is a man in his late teens or twenties in good health. The chain employs TRBV27 and TRBJ2-1, with 12 bases aligning to TRBD2. CDR3 DNA sequence: TGTGCCAGCAACCGACTAGCGGGGGACTACTACAATGAGCAGTTCTTC. Protein: CASNRLAGDYYNEQFF.